The 25 T cell receptor beta chains presented below share a single source sample, sequenced in a study of STAT3 mutations in large granular lymphocyte leukemia. Study conclusions and caveats: At least one immunodominant TCR beta clonotype appeared in every T-cell large granular lymphocyte leukemia patient.

What these receptors recognize is not known. Sequenced by immunoSEQ multiplex PCR; TCRdb stores in-frame clones only, minus some. The table records over 3,500 clones, roughly four fifths of them present only once. The specimen sequenced was peripheral blood mononuclear cells. The origin of the receptors is a man aged 35-49 years with T-cell large granular lymphocyte leukemia. Some clones in this sample may be carry-over from other donors' samples.

This sequence joins TRBV9 and TRBJ1-1; D is perhaps TRBD1 (5 bases). Trimming removed 8 bases at V and 0 bases at J, with 17 bases between. The CDR3 is 15 amino acids. Per germline, CDR1 SGDLS and CDR2 YYNGEE. The CDR3 DNA follows: TGTGCCAGTAAGCCTTCCGGGGGGATGAACACTGAAGCTTTCTTT. Protein: CASKPSGGMNTEAFF.

The rearrangement links TRBV27 to TRBJ2-7, with 7 bases lining up with TRBD1. With V trimmed by 0 bases and J by 1 base, 3 bases remained unmatched. This CDR3 contains 15 residues. Per germline, CDR1 MNHEY and CDR2 SMNVEV (reference sequence). The CDR3 nucleotides read TGTGCCAGCAGTTTATCTCGGACAGGTTCCTACGAGCAGTACTTC. It codes for CASSLSRTGSYEQYF.

The J gene is TRBJ1-5, the V gene TRBV18; D uncertain. The germline CDR1 and CDR2 sequences are KGHSH and LQKENI. The CDR3 consists of 15 residues. V was trimmed by 2 bases and J by 6 bases, leaving 14 bases between them. In nucleotides, the CDR3 is TGTGCCAGCTCACCAGGCAGTAGCCGTGCTCAGCCCCAGCATTTT. Amino acid sequence: CASSPGSSRAQPQHF.

The gene calls are TRBV7-2 and TRBJ2-1; 9 bases align to TRBD2. Per germline, CDR1 SGHTA and CDR2 FQGNSA. This CDR3 is built from 16 residues. J lost 6 bases, V lost 0 bases, and 6 bases had no gene match. The CDR3 DNA sequence: TGTGCCAGCAGCTTAGCATCTGCGGGGGGGCCCAATGAGCAGTTCTTC. This encodes CASSLASAGGPNEQFF.

This clone ranks as medium-sized. The J gene is TRBJ1-1, the V gene TRBV4-1; TRBD1 agrees at 8 bases. This CDR3 comprises 14 residues. CDR1 is MGHRA and CDR2 is YSYEKL in the germline V gene. With V trimmed by 1 base and J by 7 bases, 5 bases remained unmatched. The CDR3 sequence: CASSQARTGIEAFF. The CDR3 DNA reads TGCGCCAGCAGCCAAGCACGGACAGGGATTGAAGCTTTCTTT.

By share, this clone counts as large. The genes are TRBV7-6 and TRBJ1-2, with TRBD1 as a possible D gene (5 bases). The CDR3 totals 18 residues. Germline CDR1 is SGHVS and CDR2 is FNYEAQ. Deletions cut 4 bases from V and 8 bases from J, with 29 bases between. The CDR3 here is CASSSSPAHPSDMRGYTF. CDR3 bases: TGTGCCAGCAGCTCGTCCCCCGCCCACCCCTCGGACATGAGGGGCTACACCTTC.

This clone appeared once. The CDR3: CASSLSSDYGYTF. DNA of the CDR3: TGTGCCAGCAGCTTGTCCTCGGACTATGGCTACACCTTC. This chain connects TRBV5-8 to TRBJ1-2; D is unresolved. The CDR3 is 13 amino acids. CDR1 and CDR2 from the germline V gene are SGHTS and YDEGEE. V was cut by 1 base and J by 3 bases, with 7 bases left in between.

The V gene is TRBV5-1, the J gene TRBJ2-7, with TRBD1 as a possible D gene (5 bases). The CDR3 runs 12 residues. Germline CDR1 is SGHRS and CDR2 is YFSETQ. The V end was cut by 7 bases, the J end by 2 bases, with 10 bases between. Here the CDR3 reads CASHQGAYEQYF. In nucleotides, the CDR3 is TGCGCCAGCCACCAGGGCGCCTACGAGCAGTACTTC.

J is TRBJ1-5 and V is TRBV6-6; D perhaps matches TRBD1 (6 bases). The CDR3 has 16 residues. V gave up 6 bases and J gave up 5 bases, with 20 bases separating them. Germline CDR1 reads MNHNY; CDR2 reads SVGAGI (reference sequence). CDR3: CASRVGQGRGYQPQHF. The CDR3 DNA reads as TGTGCCAGCAGGGTGGGGCAGGGGCGAGGCTATCAGCCCCAGCATTTT.

The chain links TRBV4-1 to TRBJ1-4; D is unclear. CDR1 and CDR2 (germline): MGHRA, YSYEKL. The CDR3 runs 16 residues. Trimming removed 0 bases from V and 4 bases from J, with 12 bases in between. CDR3 DNA sequence: TGCGCCAGCAGCCAAGATCCGCAGTCAAGTAATGAAAAACTGTTTTTT. Translating gives CASSQDPQSSNEKLFF.

The CDR3 reads CSAPLGRGGQPQHF. Here the CDR3 DNA reads TGCAGCGCCCCCCTTGGGAGGGGAGGTCAGCCCCAGCATTTT. V is TRBV29-1 and J is TRBJ1-5, with D tentatively TRBD1 (5 bases). The CDR3 extends over 14 amino acids. Germline V gene lookup returns CDR1 SQVTM and CDR2 ANQGSEA. Trimming removed 7 bases from V and 6 bases from J, with 19 bases in between. The variable domain in full, with the rest retrieved from reference TRBV29-1 and TRBJ1-5, is SAVISQKPSRDICQRGTSLTIQCQVDSQVTMMFWYRQQPGQSLTLIATANQGSEATYESGFVIDKFPISRPNLTFSTLTVSNMSPEDSSIYLCSAPLGRGGQPQHFGDGTRLSIL.

The V gene is TRBV30, the J gene TRBJ2-7; unclear D gene. CDR1 and CDR2 (germline): GTSNPN, SVGIG (reference sequence). The CDR3 runs 11 residues. Deletions cut 5 bases from V and 4 bases from J, with 9 bases between. The CDR3 sequence: CAWLDGYEQYF. DNA of the CDR3: TGTGCCTGGTTAGACGGGTACGAGCAGTACTTC.

This sequence joins TRBV2 and TRBJ2-5; D may be TRBD2 (6 bases). The length of the CDR3 is 14 residues. V lost 6 bases to trimming and J lost 2 bases, with 13 bases between them. The germline V gene encodes CDR1 SNHLY and CDR2 FYNNEI. The CDR3 coding sequence is TGTGCCAGCAGGTCTTTTAGCGGACAAGAGACCCAGTACTTC. This codes for CASRSFSGQETQYF.

J is TRBJ1-1 and V is TRBV20-1, with D hard to call. Germline V gene data show CDR1 as DFQATT and CDR2 as SNEGSKA (reference sequence). With 1 base removed from V and 7 bases from J, the gap between germline ends came to 4 bases. The CDR3 totals 10 residues. CDR3 sequence reads: CSARGVEAFF. In DNA, the CDR3 is TGCAGTGCTAGAGGCGTTGAAGCTTTCTTT.

This clone was recorded once. The V call is TRBV6-6, the J call TRBJ2-3; perhaps TRBD2 as D (6 bases). The CDR3 has 12 amino acids. V lost 5 bases, J lost 3 bases, and 6 bases lay in between. CDR1 MNHNY and CDR2 SVGAGI come from the germline V gene (reference sequence). The DNA of the CDR3 is TGTGCCAGCAGTGGAGGGACAGATACGCAGTATTTT. Amino acid sequence: CASSGGTDTQYF.

The genes are TRBV6-4 and TRBJ2-3; TRBD2 is a possible D gene (5 bases). The germline V and J ends were trimmed by 0 bases and 1 base, with 8 bases remaining between them. The CDR3 covers 15 residues. Germline V gene data show CDR1 as MRHNA and CDR2 as SNTAGT. The DNA for the CDR3 is TGTGCCAGCAGTGACTCGATCGGGGGCACAGATACGCAGTATTTT. It is translated as CASSDSIGGTDTQYF.

This clone has a handful of counts. V gene TRBV13 combines with J gene TRBJ1-4, with 10 bases that match TRBD1. The CDR3 is 14 residues long. Germline V gene sequence: CDR1 PRHDT, CDR2 FYEKMQ (reference sequence). With V trimmed by 5 bases and J by 7 bases, 4 bases remained unmatched. Written as DNA, the CDR3 is TGTGCCAGCAGCACCGGGACAGGGGTTGAAAAACTGTTTTTT. This translates into CASSTGTGVEKLFF.

The rearrangement links TRBV18 to TRBJ1-6; 7 bases fit TRBD1. The CDR3 runs to 14 residues. Germline assignment: CDR1 KGHSH and CDR2 LQKENI. V dropped 3 bases and J dropped 9; count of bases not matched to a gene: 5. CDR3 in amino acids: CASSPQDRTSPLHF. The CDR3, as DNA: TGTGCCAGCTCACCCCAGGACAGGACTTCACCCCTCCACTTT.

The J gene is TRBJ1-2, the V gene TRBV9; perhaps TRBD1 as D (6 bases). V lost 0 bases and J 3 bases, leaving 6 bases between the germline ends. Germline V lookup: CDR1 SGDLS, CDR2 YYNGEE. The CDR3 runs to 13 residues. The CDR3 sequence: CASSVDRDYGYTF. CDR3 DNA sequence: TGTGCCAGCAGCGTAGACAGGGACTATGGCTACACCTTC.

The chain joins TRBV7-9 to TRBJ2-3; unclear D gene. The germline V and J ends were trimmed by 1 base and 4 bases, with 15 bases remaining between them. Germline assignment: CDR1 SEHNR and CDR2 FQNEAQ (reference sequence). This CDR3 has 16 residues. DNA of the CDR3: TGTGCCAGCAGCTTAGAATGGGCGGTTGACGCAGATACGCAGTATTTT. The encoded protein is CASSLEWAVDADTQYF.

The CDR3 bases are TGTGCCAGCTCTCAAACAGGGTCCCCAAACTATGGCTACACCTTC. Its protein is CASSQTGSPNYGYTF. The chain recombines TRBV18 with TRBJ1-2, with D possibly TRBD1 on 6 matching bases. The CDR3 totals 15 residues. The V end lost 6 bases, the J end lost 2 bases, and 16 bases lay between the germline ends. Germline V gives CDR1 KGHSH, CDR2 LQKENI.

This clone has more than one count but fewer than ten. This chain links TRBV7-9 with TRBJ1-1; 10 positions agree with TRBD1. The CDR3 totals 12 residues. Per germline, CDR1 SEHNR and CDR2 FQNEAQ (reference sequence). J gave up 7 bases and V 10 bases, and 6 bases lay outside the gene matches. The CDR3 sequence: CATVGQGFEAFF. The CDR3 DNA reads as TGTGCCACCGTGGGACAGGGGTTTGAAGCTTTCTTT.

This chain uses TRBV7-2 with TRBJ1-6; D remains ambiguous. V lost 5 bases, J lost 14 bases, and 10 bases lay in between. This CDR3 contains 11 residues. Germline CDR1 reads SGHTA; CDR2 reads FQGNSA. CDR3 amino acids: CASSPGRSLHF. In DNA form, the CDR3 reads TGTGCCAGCAGCCCCGGTCGATCCCTCCACTTT.

The V and J genes are TRBV9 and TRBJ2-3; 8 nucleotides line up with TRBD2. Trimming cost V 3 bases and J 3 bases; bases outside gene matches: 6. Germline lookup yields CDR1 SGDLS and CDR2 YYNGEE. The length of the CDR3 is 15 residues. DNA for the CDR3: TGTGCCAGCAGCGACGGGACTAGTGAAACAGATACGCAGTATTTT. Protein product: CASSDGTSETDTQYF.

The chain is built from TRBV19 and TRBJ2-2; 10 bases agree with TRBD1. The CDR3 contains 14 residues. Germline CDR1 LNHDA, CDR2 SQIVND (reference sequence). The V segment lost 10 bases and the J segment 6 bases; nucleotides outside the gene matches: 8. For the CDR3, the DNA is TGTGCCACCGCGACAGGGGGCTGGTCCGGGGAGCTGTTTTTT. This gives the protein CATATGGWSGELFF.